This T cell receptor beta chain was sequenced for a study of PD-L1 blockade in urothelial cancer. Study-wide context: When patients started atezolizumab around 2014, it was given at 1,200 mg intravenously every 3 weeks. Bladder-origin urothelial cancer in males described about 90% of the roughly 30 patients.

CDR3 length: 16 residues. Per germline, CDR1 GTSNPN and CDR2 SVGIG (reference sequence). V lost 2 bases, J lost 0 bases, and 6 bases stayed unmatched. The time point: pretreatment peripheral blood. Produced via immunoSEQ multiplex PCR; TCRdb's table is partial and in-frame only. The table records about 47,000 clones, 80% of them present only once. This TCR derives from a man aged 55 to 70 with urothelial cancer. The V gene is TRBV30, the J gene TRBJ2-3, with TRBD1 matching 9 bases. The sample here was PBMCs, taken around atezolizumab (anti-PD-L1) treatment. The CDR3 DNA reads TGTGCCTGGAGTCCTGGGACAGGGCCTAGCACAGATACGCAGTATTTT. Encoded protein: CAWSPGTGPSTDTQYF.